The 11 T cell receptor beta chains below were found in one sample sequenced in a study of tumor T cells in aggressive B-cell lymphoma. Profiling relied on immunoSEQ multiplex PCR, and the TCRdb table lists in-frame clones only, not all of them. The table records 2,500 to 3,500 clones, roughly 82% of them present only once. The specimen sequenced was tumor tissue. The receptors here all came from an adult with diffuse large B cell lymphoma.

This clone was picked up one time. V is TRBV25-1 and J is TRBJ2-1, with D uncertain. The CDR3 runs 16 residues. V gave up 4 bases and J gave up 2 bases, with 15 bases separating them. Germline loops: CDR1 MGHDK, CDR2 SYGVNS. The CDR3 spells CASSGRGGPTYNEQFF. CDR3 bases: TGTGCCAGCAGTGGTCGCGGCGGCCCTACCTACAATGAGCAGTTCTTC.

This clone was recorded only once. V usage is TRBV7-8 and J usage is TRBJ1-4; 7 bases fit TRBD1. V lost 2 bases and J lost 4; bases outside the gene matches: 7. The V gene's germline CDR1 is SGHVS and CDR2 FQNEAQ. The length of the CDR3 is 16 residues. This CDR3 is CASSLRPGQFNEKLFF. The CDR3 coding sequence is TGTGCCAGCAGCTTACGGCCGGGACAGTTTAATGAAAAACTGTTTTTT.

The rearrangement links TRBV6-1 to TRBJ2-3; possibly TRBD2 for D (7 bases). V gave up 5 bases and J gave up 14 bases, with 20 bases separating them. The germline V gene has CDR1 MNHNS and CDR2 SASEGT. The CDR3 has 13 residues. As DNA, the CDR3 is TGTGCCAGCAGTTCCACGAGGGGGGGGGTGGGGTATTTT. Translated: CASSSTRGGVGYF.

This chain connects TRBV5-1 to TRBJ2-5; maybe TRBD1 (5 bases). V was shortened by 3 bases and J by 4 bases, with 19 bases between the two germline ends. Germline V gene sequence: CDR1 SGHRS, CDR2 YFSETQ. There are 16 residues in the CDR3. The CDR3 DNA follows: TGCGCCAGCAGCTACACGCCGGCAGGGCGCGGAGAGACCCAGTACTTC. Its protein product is CASSYTPAGRGETQYF.

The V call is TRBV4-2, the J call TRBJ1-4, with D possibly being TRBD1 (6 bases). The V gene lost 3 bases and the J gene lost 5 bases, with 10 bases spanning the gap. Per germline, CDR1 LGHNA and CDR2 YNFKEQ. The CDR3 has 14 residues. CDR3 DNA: TGTGCCAGCAGCCATGGACAGCTCAATGAAAAACTGTTTTTT. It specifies CASSHGQLNEKLFF.

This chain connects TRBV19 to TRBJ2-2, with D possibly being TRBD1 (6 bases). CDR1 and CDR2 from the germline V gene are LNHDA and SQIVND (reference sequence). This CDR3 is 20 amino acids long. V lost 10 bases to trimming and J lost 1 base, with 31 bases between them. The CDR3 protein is CATLARLTPGQKENTGELFF. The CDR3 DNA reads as TGTGCCACCCTCGCTAGACTCACACCTGGACAGAAGGAGAACACCGGGGAGCTGTTTTTT.

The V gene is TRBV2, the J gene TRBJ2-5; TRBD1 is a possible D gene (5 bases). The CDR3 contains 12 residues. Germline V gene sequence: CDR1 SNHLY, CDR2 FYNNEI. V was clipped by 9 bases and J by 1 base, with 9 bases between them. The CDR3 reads CASNRFQETQYF. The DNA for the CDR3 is TGTGCCAGTAACAGGTTCCAAGAGACCCAGTACTTC. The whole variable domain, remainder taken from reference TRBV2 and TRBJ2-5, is EPEVTQTPSHQVTQMGQEVILRCVPISNHLYFYWYRQILGQKVEFLVSFYNNEISEKSEIFDDQFSVERPDGSNFTLKIRSTKLEDSAMYFCASNRFQETQYFGPGTRLLVL.

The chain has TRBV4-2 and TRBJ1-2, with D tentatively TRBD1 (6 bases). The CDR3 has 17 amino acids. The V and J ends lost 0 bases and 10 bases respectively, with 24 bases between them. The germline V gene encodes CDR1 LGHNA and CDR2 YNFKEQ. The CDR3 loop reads CASSQDDGNGPPGDYTF. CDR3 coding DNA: TGTGCCAGCAGCCAAGATGACGGGAATGGACCCCCAGGGGACTACACCTTC.

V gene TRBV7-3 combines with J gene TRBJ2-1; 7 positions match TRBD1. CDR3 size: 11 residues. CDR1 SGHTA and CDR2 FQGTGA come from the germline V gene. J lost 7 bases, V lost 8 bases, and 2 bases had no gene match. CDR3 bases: TGTGCCAGCTCGACAGGGAATGAGCAGTTCTTC. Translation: CASSTGNEQFF.

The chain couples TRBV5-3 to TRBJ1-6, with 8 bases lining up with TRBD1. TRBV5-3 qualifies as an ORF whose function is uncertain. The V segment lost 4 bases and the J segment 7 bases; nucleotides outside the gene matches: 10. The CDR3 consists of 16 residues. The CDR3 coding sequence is TGTGCCAGAAGCGGAACGACAGGGGTCCTGAATTCACCCCTCCACTTT. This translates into CARSGTTGVLNSPLHF.

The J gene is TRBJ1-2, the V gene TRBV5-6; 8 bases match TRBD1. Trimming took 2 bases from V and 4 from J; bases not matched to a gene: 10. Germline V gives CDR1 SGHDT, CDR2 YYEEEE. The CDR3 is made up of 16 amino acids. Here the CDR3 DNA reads TGTGCCAGCAGCTTCGAGCCCAGGGGGCCAGGCTATGGCTACACCTTC. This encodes CASSFEPRGPGYGYTF.